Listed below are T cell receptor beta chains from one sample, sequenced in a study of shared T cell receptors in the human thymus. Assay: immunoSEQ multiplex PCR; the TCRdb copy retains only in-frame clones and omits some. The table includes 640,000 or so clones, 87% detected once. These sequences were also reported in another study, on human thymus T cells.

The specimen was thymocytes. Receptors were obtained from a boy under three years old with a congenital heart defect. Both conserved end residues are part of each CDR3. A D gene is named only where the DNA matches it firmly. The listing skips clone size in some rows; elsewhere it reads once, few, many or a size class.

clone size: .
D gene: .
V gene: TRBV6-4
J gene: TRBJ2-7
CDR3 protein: CASSPPDRGLSGKSYEQYF
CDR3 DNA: TGTGCCAGCAGTCCCCCGGACAGGGGACTTAGCGGGAAATCCTACGAGCAGTACTTC

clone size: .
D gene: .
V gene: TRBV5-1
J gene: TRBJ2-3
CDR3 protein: CASSFGKWIIWVMPDTQYF
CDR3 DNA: TGCGCCAGCAGCTTCGGGAAGTGGATTATTTGGGTTATGCCAGATACGCAGTATTTT

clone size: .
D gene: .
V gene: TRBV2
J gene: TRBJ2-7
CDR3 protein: CASSWAPSSYEQYF
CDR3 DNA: TGTGCCAGCAGTTGGGCCCCAAGCTCCTACGAGCAGTACTTC

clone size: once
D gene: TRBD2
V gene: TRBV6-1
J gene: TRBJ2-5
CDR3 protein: CASSESGPAGPAAQYF
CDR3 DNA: TGTGCCAGCAGTGAATCAGGCCCAGCGGGGCCGGCGGCCCAGTACTTC

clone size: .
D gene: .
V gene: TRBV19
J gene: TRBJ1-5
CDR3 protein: CASSLGPLKPQHF
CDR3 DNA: TGTGCCAGTAGTTTGGGGCCCCTTAAGCCCCAGCATTTT

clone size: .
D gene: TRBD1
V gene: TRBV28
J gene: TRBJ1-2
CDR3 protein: CASSLPRGQKIGVTF
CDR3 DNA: TGTGCCAGCAGTTTGCCCAGGGGACAGAAAATAGGGGTCACCTTC

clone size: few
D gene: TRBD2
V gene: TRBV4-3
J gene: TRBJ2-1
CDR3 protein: CASSQEASGRAGRNEQFF
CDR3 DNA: TGCGCCAGCAGCCAAGAAGCTAGCGGGAGGGCGGGTAGGAATGAGCAGTTCTTC

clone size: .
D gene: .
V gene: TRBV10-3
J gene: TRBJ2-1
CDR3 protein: CAISVASRLSYNEQFF
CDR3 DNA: TGTGCCATCAGTGTAGCTAGCCGTCTCTCCTACAATGAGCAGTTCTTC

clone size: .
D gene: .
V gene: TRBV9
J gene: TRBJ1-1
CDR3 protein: CASSVREKNTEAFF
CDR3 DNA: TGTGCCAGCAGCGTACGGGAAAAGAACACTGAAGCTTTCTTT

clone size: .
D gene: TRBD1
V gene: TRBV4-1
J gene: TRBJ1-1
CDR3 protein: CASSHDQPIKTGSPEAFF
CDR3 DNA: TGCGCCAGCAGCCACGATCAACCGATCAAGACAGGGTCCCCTGAAGCTTTCTTT

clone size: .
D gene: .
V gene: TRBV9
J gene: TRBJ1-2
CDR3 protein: CASSAQRRDGYTF
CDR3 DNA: TGTGCCAGCAGCGCCCAACGCAGGGATGGCTACACCTTC

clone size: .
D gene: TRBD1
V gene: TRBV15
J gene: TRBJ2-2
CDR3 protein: CATSTDRGRDTGELFF
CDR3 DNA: TGTGCCACCAGCACTGACAGGGGGCGGGACACCGGGGAGCTGTTTTTT

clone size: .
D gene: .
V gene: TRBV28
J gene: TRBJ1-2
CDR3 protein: CASSPSETYTF
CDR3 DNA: TGTGCCAGCAGTCCCTCAGAAACCTACACCTTC

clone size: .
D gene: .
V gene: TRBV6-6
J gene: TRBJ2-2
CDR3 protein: CASSYSSPTGGRELFF
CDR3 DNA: TGTGCCAGCAGTTACTCGAGCCCCACGGGTGGCCGGGAGCTGTTTTTT

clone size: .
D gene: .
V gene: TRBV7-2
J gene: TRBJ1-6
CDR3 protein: CASSLARGPNNSPLHF
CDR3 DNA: TGTGCCAGCAGCTTAGCGCGGGGGCCCAATAATTCACCCCTCCACTTT

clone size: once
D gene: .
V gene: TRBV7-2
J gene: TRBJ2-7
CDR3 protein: CASSLARRYEQYF
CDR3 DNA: TGTGCCAGCAGCTTAGCGCGCCGCTACGAGCAGTACTTC

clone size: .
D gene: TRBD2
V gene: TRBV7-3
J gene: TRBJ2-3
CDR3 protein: CASSLMASGLAAPDTQYF
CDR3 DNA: TGTGCCAGCAGCTTAATGGCCTCGGGACTAGCGGCACCCGATACGCAGTATTTT

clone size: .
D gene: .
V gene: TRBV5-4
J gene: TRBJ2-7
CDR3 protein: CASREGPLDEQYF
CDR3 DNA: TGTGCCAGCAGGGAGGGGCCCTTGGACGAGCAGTACTTC

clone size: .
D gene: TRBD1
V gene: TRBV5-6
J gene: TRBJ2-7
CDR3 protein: CASSSQGQGPGPYEQYF
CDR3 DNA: TGTGCCAGCAGCTCACAGGGACAGGGTCCAGGGCCCTACGAGCAGTACTTC

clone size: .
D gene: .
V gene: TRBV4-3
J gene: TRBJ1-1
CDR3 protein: CASSQEKTSPGHENTEAFF
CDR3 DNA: TGCGCCAGCAGCCAAGAAAAAACCTCTCCGGGACACGAGAACACTGAAGCTTTCTTT

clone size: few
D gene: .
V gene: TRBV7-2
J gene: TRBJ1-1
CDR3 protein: CASSRPPDRERTEAFF
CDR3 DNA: TGTGCCAGCAGCCGACCCCCTGATAGGGAGCGGACTGAAGCTTTCTTT

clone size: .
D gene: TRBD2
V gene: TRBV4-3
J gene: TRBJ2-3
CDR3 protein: CASSQGSGGVPLTTDTQYF
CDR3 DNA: TGCGCCAGCAGCCAAGGTAGCGGGGGCGTCCCACTTACCACAGATACGCAGTATTTT

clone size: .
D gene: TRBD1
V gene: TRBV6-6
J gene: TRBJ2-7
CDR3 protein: CASSSGQGLYF
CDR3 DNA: TGTGCCAGCAGTTCGGGACAGGGGTTGTACTTC

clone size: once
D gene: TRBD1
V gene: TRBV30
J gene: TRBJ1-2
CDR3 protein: CAWSERDRTYYGYTF
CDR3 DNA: TGTGCCTGGAGTGAGAGGGACAGGACCTATTATGGCTACACCTTC

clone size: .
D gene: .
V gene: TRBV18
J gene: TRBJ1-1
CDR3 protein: CASSPITPEAFF
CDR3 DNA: TGTGCCAGCTCACCAATTACACCTGAAGCTTTCTTT

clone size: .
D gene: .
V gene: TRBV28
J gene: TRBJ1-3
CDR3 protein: CATIQGYVTGNTIYF
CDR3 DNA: TGTGCCACCATACAGGGATATGTAACTGGAAACACCATATATTTT

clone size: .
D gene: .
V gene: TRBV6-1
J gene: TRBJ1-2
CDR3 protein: CASSEQGYGYTF
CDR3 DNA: TGTGCCAGCAGTGAACAGGGCTATGGCTACACCTTC

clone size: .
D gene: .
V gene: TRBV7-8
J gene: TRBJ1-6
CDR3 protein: CASSLRWDNSYNSPLHF
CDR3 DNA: TGTGCCAGCAGCCTCAGATGGGACAACTCCTATAATTCACCCCTCCACTTT

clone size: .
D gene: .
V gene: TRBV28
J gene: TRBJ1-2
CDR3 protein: CASREGSANYGYTF
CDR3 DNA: TGTGCCAGCAGGGAGGGGAGCGCTAACTATGGCTACACCTTC

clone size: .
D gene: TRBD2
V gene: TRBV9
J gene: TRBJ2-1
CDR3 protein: CASSVVGNLLAGPSYNEQFF
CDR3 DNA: TGTGCCAGCAGCGTAGTGGGGAACTTACTAGCGGGGCCCTCCTACAATGAGCAGTTCTTC

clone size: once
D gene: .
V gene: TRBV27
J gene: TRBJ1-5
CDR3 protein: CASTLGNRSNQPQHF
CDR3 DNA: TGTGCCAGCACCCTGGGCAACAGGAGCAATCAGCCCCAGCATTTT

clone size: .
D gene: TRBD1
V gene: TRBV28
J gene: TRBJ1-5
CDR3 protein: CASSLSSTGRANQPQHF
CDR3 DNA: TGTGCCAGCAGTTTATCCTCGACAGGGAGAGCTAATCAGCCCCAGCATTTT

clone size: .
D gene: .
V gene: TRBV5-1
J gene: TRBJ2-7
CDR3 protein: CASSLDGGRTYEQYF
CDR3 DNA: TGCGCCAGCAGCTTGGACGGGGGACGAACCTACGAGCAGTACTTC

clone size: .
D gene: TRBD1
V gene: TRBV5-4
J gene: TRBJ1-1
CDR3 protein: CASSFTGQGVTEAFF
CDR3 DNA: TGTGCCAGCTCGTTTACGGGACAGGGGGTTACTGAAGCTTTCTTT

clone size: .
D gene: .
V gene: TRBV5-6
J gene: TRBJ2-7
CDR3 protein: CASSLQGPSRLEQYF
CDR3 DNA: TGTGCCAGCAGCTTACAGGGCCCGAGTCGGCTCGAGCAGTACTTC

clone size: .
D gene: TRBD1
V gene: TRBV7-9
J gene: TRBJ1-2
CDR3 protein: CASSYGQEPSNYGYTF
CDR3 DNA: TGTGCCAGCAGCTATGGACAGGAACCCTCCAACTATGGCTACACCTTC

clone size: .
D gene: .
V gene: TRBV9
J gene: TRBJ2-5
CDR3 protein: CASSFRLAEETQYF
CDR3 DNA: TGTGCCAGCAGCTTTCGTCTAGCAGAAGAGACCCAGTACTTC

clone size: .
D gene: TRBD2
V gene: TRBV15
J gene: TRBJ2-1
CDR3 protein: CATSSPERDPEIGEQFF
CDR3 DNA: TGTGCCACCAGCAGTCCCGAGCGGGACCCCGAGATCGGTGAGCAGTTCTTC

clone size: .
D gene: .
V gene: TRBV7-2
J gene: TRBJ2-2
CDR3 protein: CASSKIRLDRSGELFF
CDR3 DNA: TGTGCCAGCAGCAAGATTCGACTAGATAGGAGCGGGGAGCTGTTTTTT

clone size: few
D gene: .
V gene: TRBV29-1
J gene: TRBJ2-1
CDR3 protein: CSVVQGGYNEQFF
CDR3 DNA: TGCAGCGTTGTCCAGGGGGGCTACAATGAGCAGTTCTTC

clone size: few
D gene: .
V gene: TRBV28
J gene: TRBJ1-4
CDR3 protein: CASSLSRHLINEKLFF
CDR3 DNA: TGTGCCAGCAGTTTATCGCGACACCTGATCAATGAAAAACTGTTTTTT

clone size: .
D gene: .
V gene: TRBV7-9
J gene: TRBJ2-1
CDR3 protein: CASSQNNEQFF
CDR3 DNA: TGTGCCAGCAGCCAGAACAATGAGCAGTTCTTC

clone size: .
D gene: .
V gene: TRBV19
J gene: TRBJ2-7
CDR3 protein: CASSGLTYEQYF
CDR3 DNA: TGTGCCAGTAGTGGGCTAACGTACGAGCAGTACTTC

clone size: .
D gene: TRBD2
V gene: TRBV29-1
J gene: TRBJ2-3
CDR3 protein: CSVLLAGVGDTQYF
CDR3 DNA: TGCAGCGTACTCCTAGCGGGAGTCGGGGATACGCAGTATTTT

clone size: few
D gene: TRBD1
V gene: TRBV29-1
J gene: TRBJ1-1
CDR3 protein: CSVGTGTEFEAFF
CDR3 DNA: TGCAGCGTTGGCACCGGGACAGAGTTTGAAGCTTTCTTT

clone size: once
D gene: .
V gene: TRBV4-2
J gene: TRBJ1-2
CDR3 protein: CASSQDKAGNNYGYTF
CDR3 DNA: TGTGCCAGCAGCCAAGATAAGGCAGGGAATAACTATGGCTACACCTTC

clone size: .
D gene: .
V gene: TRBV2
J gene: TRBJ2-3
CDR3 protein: CASSVKQRVSTDTQYF
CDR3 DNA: TGTGCCAGCAGTGTCAAACAGCGGGTGAGCACAGATACGCAGTATTTT

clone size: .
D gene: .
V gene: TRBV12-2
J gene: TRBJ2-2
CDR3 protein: CASRFPTGTGVGELFF
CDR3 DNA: TGTGCAAGTCGCTTCCCAACCGGGACAGGGGTCGGGGAGCTGTTTTTT

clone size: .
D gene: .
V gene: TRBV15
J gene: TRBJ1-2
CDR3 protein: CATSRDPPRRPPDYGYTF
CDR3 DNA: TGTGCCACCAGCAGAGATCCCCCTCGGCGGCCGCCAGACTATGGCTACACCTTC

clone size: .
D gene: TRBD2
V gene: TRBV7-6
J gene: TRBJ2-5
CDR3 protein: CASSLSRTSGRGETQYF
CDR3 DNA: TGTGCCAGCAGCCTGTCCCGGACTAGCGGGAGGGGAGAGACCCAGTACTTC